The text below deals with one T cell receptor (beta chain). The data belong to a study of cytomegalovirus exposure and HLA in healthy donors. CDR1 MNHEY and CDR2 SVGAGI come from the germline V gene. This CDR3 region has 15 residues. V was clipped by 5 bases and J by 1 base; unmatched bases: 2. TCRdb keeps only in-frame clones here, not all; method: immunoSEQ multiplex PCR. In the table there are over 50,000 clones, nearly 95% of which are singletons. V gene TRBV6-5 combines with J gene TRBJ1-5; 10 bases match TRBD1. The TCR was taken from a young man in good health and CMV-seropositive. The specimen sequenced was PBMCs. The CDR3: CASSGQGGSNQPQHF. The DNA of the CDR3 is TGTGCCAGCAGTGGACAGGGGGGCAGCAATCAGCCCCAGCATTTT.